This T cell receptor beta chain emerged from a study of response to subunit inactivated influenza vaccine. Study-wide results and caveats: The authors suggested that few new T cells are recruited per seasonal influenza vaccination.

To note about this clonotype: Antigen: not known.

Looked up from germline, CDR1 is SGHTA and CDR2 is FQGTGA. J was trimmed by 5 bases and V by 1 base; bases with no gene match: 6. The CDR3 has 16 residues. TCRdb redid the calling of the RT-PCR reads with MiXCR, one entry per CDR3 protein. The sample shows 500,000 or so distinct CDR3 sequences, 9.5% to 12% of them seen only once. The specimen comprised PBMCs from blood, sampled 45 days after vaccination. The TCR comes from a man aged 50 to 59 who received an inactivated influenza vaccine. The chain joins TRBV7-3 to TRBJ1-4, with 8 nucleotides matching TRBD1. CDR3 in amino acids: CASSLNGTGYNEKLFF. The CDR3 bases are TGTGCCAGCAGCTTAAACGGGACAGGTTACAATGAAAAACTGTTTTTT.